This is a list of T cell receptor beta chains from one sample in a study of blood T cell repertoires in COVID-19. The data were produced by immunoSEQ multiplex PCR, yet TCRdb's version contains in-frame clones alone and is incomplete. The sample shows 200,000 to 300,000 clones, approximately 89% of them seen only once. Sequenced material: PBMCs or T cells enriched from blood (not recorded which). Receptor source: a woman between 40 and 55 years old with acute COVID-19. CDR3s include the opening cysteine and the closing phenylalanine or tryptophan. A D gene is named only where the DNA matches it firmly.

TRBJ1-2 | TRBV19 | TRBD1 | CASSGDRGKANYGYTF
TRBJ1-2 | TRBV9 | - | CASSVHPGGAGYGYTF
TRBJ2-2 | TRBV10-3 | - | CAISDTRSTGELFF
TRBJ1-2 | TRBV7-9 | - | CASSLALAGNYGYTF
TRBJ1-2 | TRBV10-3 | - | CAISESDGGPYGYTF
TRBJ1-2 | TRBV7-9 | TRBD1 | CASSRDSDYGYTF
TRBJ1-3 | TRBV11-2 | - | CASSFEAGHSGNTIYF
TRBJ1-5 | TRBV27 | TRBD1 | CASRRTGGFGPQHF
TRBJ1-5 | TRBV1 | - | CTSSQGGRSNQPQHF
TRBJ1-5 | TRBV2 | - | CASSEPKPAGVYNQPQHF
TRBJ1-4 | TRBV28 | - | CASSFRGAGEKLFF
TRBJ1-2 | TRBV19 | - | CASSINGEGGGYTF
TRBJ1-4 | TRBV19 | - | CASSSGAGREKLFF
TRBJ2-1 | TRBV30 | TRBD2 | CAWSSGGLPYNEQFF
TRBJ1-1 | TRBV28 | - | CASSSVNTEAFF
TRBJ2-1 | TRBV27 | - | CASSPGQGNNEQFF
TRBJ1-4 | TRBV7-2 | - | CASSLDGRPTNEKLFF
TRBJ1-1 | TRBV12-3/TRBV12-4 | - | CASSFSDSRFLF
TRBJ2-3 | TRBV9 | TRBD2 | CASSVVIAGSTDTQYF
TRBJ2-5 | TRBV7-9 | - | CASSSETRFQQETQYF
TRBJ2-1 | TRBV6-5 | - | CASSTQGGEQFF
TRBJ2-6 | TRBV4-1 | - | CASSQLTGSGANVLTF
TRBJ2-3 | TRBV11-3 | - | CASSPGGGNPTDTQYF
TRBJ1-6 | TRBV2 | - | CASGESSYNSPLHF
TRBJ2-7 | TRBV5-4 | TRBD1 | CASTLDRGHEQYF
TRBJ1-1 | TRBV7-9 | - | CASSLQGLSAFF
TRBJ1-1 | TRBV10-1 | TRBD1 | CASSAQGVNTEAFF
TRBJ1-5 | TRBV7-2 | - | CASSLSLNQPQHF
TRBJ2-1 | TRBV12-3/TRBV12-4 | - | CASSLRGEQFF
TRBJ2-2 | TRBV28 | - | CASSLGGNTGELFF
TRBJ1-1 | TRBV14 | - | CASSQVSTGEAFF
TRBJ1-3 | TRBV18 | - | CASSQGKGNTIYF
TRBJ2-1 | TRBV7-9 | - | CASRRPGVFTEQFF
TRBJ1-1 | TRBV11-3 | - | CASKRQPNTEAFF
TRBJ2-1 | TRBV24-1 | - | CATSDLLAVNYNEQFF
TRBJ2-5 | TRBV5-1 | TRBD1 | CASSFTGAVQETQYF
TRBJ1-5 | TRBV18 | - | CASSGRARTAIGNQPQHF
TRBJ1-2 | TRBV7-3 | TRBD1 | CASSLRGQANYGYTF
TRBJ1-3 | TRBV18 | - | CASSPPGTGNTIYF
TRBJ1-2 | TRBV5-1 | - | CASSLGPVTGSGYTF
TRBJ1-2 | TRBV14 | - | CASSQEIAAGFHGYTF
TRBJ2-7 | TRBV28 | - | CASSFPGDEYEQYF
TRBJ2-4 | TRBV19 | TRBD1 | CASSGPNRQGSVAKNIQYF
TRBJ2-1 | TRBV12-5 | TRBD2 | CASGPGLAGINEQFF
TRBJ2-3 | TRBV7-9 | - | CASSPLQGADTQYF